This T cell receptor (beta chain) was identified during a study of T cells expressing NK-cell markers. Across the study: The TCR beta repertoires originated in sorted CD3+CD56+NKG2C+, CD3+CD56+NKG2C- and CD3+CD56-NKG2C+ T cells. Eight donors were sequenced, of whom seven were HCMV-seropositive, while the remaining one was HCMV-seronegative. Findings of the study overall: Six of the donors carried dominant NKG2C+ clonotypes that took up roughly 1.0-8% of their CD8+ T cells.

Reanalyzing the 5' RACE reads, TCRdb keeps one entry per CDR3 protein, without DNA. The sample has about 380,000 distinct CDR3 sequences; the top ten hold 4% to 6.5%. CDR1 is LNHNV, CDR2 YYDKDF, per germline (reference sequence). The CDR3 spans 12 residues. Details on this clonotype: The antigen is not known.

The sequence was obtained from a man between 18 and 69 years old in good health. The J gene is TRBJ2-4, the V gene TRBV15. Sequencing was performed on blood T cells: a sorted CD56 or NKG2C T cell subset, CD4+ or CD8+ T cells, or bulk PBMC T cells (not recorded which). This CDR3 reads CATSRDRNIQYF.